This TCR beta chain is drawn from a study of blood T cell repertoires in COVID-19. Study information: Collection of acute and convalescent COVID-19 samples took place in the United States, Italy and Spain.

The germline gives CDR1 SNHLY, CDR2 FYNNEI. Trimming shortened V by 7 bases and J by 9 bases, and 16 bases separated the two germline ends. The CDR3 covers 13 residues. Per the authors' pipeline: Researchers report that nucleated cell counts were estimated from reference gene primer amplification. The assay was immunoSEQ multiplex PCR, and TCRdb's table has in-frame clones only and misses some. V and J calls and clone size come straight from that table; D and trimming were deduced from the DNA. The table records 95,000 to 110,000 clones, more than 85% of them present only once. The rearrangement uses TRBV2 and TRBJ1-5; D is unclear. The clonotype originates from a human donor in a cohort sampled during active COVID-19. Sequencing used peripheral blood. DNA for the CDR3: TGTGCCAGCACTAGCGGCGGAGTCCGGCCCCAGCATTTT. This encodes CASTSGGVRPQHF.